The clone carrying this TCR beta chain showed up just once. The data derive from a study of cytomegalovirus exposure and HLA in healthy donors. Study-level information: Findings of an earlier analysis included more than 90 million unique TCR beta sequences from about 180 million T cells.

The CDR3 has 13 residues. Trimming stripped 3 bases from V and 6 bases from J, with 11 bases between. Germline CDR1 MNHNS, CDR2 SASEGT. It was healthy bone marrow donors who served as donors. 13 Jbeta primers and 60 Vbeta primers were used for the PCR. Assay used: immunoSEQ multiplex PCR; TCRdb lists only in-frame clones, some missing. The sample holds 130,000 or so clones, around 80% seen once. This clonotype was obtained from a female donor in good health and CMV-seropositive. This sequence joins TRBV6-1 and TRBJ1-2, with D possibly TRBD1 on 6 matching bases. The source material was PBMCs. CDR3 in DNA: TGTGCCAGCAGTGATCTGACAGGCAATGGCTACACCTTC. Amino acids: CASSDLTGNGYTF.